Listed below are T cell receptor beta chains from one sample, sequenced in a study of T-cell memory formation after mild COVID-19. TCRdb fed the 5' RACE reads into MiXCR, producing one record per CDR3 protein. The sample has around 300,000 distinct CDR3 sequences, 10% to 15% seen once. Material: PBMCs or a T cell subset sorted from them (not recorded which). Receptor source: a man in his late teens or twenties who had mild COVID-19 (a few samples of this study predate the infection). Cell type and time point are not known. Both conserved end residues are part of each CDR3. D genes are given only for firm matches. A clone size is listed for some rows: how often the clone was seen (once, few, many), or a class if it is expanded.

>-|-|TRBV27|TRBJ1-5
TGTGCCAGCAGTTTGGTGGGGTCTAGCAATCAGCCCCAGCATTTT
CASSLVGSSNQPQHF
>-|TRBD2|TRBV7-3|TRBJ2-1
TGTGCCAGCAGCCCCGGAGGCGGGGGGGCCCCCGGTGAGCAGTTCTTC
CASSPGGGGAPGEQFF
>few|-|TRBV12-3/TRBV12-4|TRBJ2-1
TGTGCCAGCAATATGGGGGTCCATGAGCAGTTCTTC
CASNMGVHEQFF
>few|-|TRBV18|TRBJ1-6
TGTGCCAGCTCACCACCGACATTACGGGTTGATTCACCCCTCCACTTT
CASSPPTLRVDSPLHF
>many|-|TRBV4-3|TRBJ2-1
TGCGCCAGCAGCCAAGATTTCCCAATTGATATTCAAGGATTTAATGAGCAGTTCTTC
CASSQDFPIDIQGFNEQFF
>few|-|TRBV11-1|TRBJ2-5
TGTGCCAGCAGCCTTCCTCGGGGAGCGGACCAAGAGACCCAGTACTTC
CASSLPRGADQETQYF
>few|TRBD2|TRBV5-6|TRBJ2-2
TGTGCCAGCAGCCCTACTACATTAGCGGGGACCGGGGAGCTGTTTTTT
CASSPTTLAGTGELFF
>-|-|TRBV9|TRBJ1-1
TGTGCCAGCAGCCCAGTAATTACTGAAGCTTTCTTT
CASSPVITEAFF
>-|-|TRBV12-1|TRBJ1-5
TGTGCCAGCAGCTGGGCCGGGACAGGTAATCAGCCCCAGCATTTT
CASSWAGTGNQPQHF
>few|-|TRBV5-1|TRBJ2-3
TGCGCCAGCAAGCCAGGGCTGAGCACAGATACGCAGTATTTT
CASKPGLSTDTQYF
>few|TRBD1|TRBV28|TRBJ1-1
TGTGCCAGCAGTGCCCTCGGGACAGGGGCCAAAGCTTTCTTT
CASSALGTGAKAFF
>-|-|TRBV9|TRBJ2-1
TGTGCCAGCAGCGTAGGGCCGTTGGGTTTCAATGAGCAGTTCTTC
CASSVGPLGFNEQFF
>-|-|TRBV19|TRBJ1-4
TGTGCCAGTAGTATCGGTGGCGGCCGGGGAGAAAAACTGTTTTTT
CASSIGGGRGEKLFF
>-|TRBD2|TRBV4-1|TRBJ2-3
TGCGCCAGCAGCCGGACTAGCGGGGACGCAGATACGCAGTATTTT
CASSRTSGDADTQYF
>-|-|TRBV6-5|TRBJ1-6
TGTGCCAGCAGTTTGGGGGAGTATAATTCACCCCTCCACTTT
CASSLGEYNSPLHF
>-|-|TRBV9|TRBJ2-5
TGTGCCAGCGAGGACAGCTGGTTTTACTTC
CASEDSWFYF
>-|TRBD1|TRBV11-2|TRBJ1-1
TGTGCCAGCAGACAAGACAGGGATACTGAAGCTTTCTTT
CASRQDRDTEAFF
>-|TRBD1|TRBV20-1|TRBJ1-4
TGCAGTGCTAGGATCCTCCAGGGGGCCGGGGAAAAACTGTTTTTT
CSARILQGAGEKLFF
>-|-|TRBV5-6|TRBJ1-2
TGTGCCAGCAGCTTGCTACAGGGCCCTGGGAACTATGGCTACACCTTC
CASSLLQGPGNYGYTF
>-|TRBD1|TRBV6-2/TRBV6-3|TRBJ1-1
TGTGCCAGCAGTTACTCGAGGAGGGACAGGGGGGGACAGACTGAAGCTTTCTTT
CASSYSRRDRGGQTEAFF
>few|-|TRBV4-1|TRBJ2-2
TGCGCCAGCAGCCATGTAGCGAGCACCGGGGAGCTGTTTTTT
CASSHVASTGELFF
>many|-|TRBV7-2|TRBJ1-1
TGTGCCAGCAGCTTAGTCGGTCACCCGAACACTGAAGCTTTCTTT
CASSLVGHPNTEAFF
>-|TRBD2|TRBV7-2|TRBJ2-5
TGTGCCAGCAGCCCCGGGGGGGCCGGCGGGGGTTTTAAAGAGACCCAGTACTTC
CASSPGGAGGGFKETQYF
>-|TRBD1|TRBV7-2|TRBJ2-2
TGTGCCAGCAGCTTAGACCCCGGGACAGGGGCCAGGGGGGAGCTGTTTTTT
CASSLDPGTGARGELFF
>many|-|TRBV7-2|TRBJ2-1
TGTGCCAGCAGCTTAAGGCAGCTTGATGAGCAGTTCTTC
CASSLRQLDEQFF
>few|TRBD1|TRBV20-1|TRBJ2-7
TGCAGTGCTCAGGACAGGGACGCCTACGAGCAGTACTTC
CSAQDRDAYEQYF
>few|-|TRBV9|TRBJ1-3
TGTGCCAGCAGCCCCGGGACGGCTCAGCCGGCTGGAAACACCATATATTTT
CASSPGTAQPAGNTIYF
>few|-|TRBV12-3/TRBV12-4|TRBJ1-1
TGTGCCAGCAGTTTTTTGACGAACACTGAAGCTTTCTTT
CASSFLTNTEAFF
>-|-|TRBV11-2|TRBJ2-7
TGTGCCAGCAGCTTCTTCCACGAGCAGTACTTC
CASSFFHEQYF
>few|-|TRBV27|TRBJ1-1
TGTGCCAGCAGCGAGAAAGCCATGGGGGCTGAAGCTTTCTTT
CASSEKAMGAEAFF
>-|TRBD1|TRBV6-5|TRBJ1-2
TGTGCCAGCACTACTCTTAGGGGGCGAGGGTATGGCTACACCTTC
CASTTLRGRGYGYTF
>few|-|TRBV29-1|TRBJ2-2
TGCAGCGTTGTAGACACCACCGGGGAGCTGTTTTTT
CSVVDTTGELFF
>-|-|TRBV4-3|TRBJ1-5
TGCGCCAGCAGCCAAGAGTGGCAGAACAATCAGCCCCAGCATTTT
CASSQEWQNNQPQHF
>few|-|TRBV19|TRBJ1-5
TGTGCCAGTAGTCCGGGGACCAAGAGCAATCAGCCCCAGCATTTT
CASSPGTKSNQPQHF
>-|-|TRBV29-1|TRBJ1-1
TGCAGCGTTGAAGCGAGGGGGAGGCGGGCGAACACTGAAGCTTTCTTT
CSVEARGRRANTEAFF
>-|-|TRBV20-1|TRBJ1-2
TGCAGTGCTAGTTTCGGCTACACCTTC
CSASFGYTF
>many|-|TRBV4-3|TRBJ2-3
TGCGCCAGCAGCCAAGGACAGAGCACAGATACGCAGTATTTT
CASSQGQSTDTQYF
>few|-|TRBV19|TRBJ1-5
TGTGCCAGCGGGATATGGGGCAATCAGCCCCAGCATTTT
CASGIWGNQPQHF